The 14 T cell receptor beta chains below all came from one sample that was sequenced in a study of graft-versus-host responses after intestinal transplantation. Some clones are missing from TCRdb's copy, which holds only in-frame ones; the method was immunoSEQ multiplex PCR. In the table there are 75,000 to 100,000 clones, approximately 90% of which are singletons. The sample was PBMCs, taken roughly 68 weeks after intestinal transplant. The receptors shown here come from a human patient who received an intestinal transplant, so some T cells may come from the graft donor.

The chain recombines TRBV2 with TRBJ2-7; no clear D gene. The CDR3 loop spans 13 amino acids. V gave up 0 bases and J gave up 3 bases, with 6 bases separating them. Germline values: CDR1 SNHLY, CDR2 FYNNEI. The CDR3 region has the DNA TGTGCCAGCAGTGAAGCGCCAATCTACGAGCAGTACTTC. This sequence encodes CASSEAPIYEQYF.

The chain is built from TRBV4-1 and TRBJ1-2; perhaps TRBD1 as D (6 bases). The CDR3 has 15 residues. The V gene lost 3 bases and the J gene lost 8 bases, with 19 bases spanning the gap. The germline V gene encodes CDR1 MGHRA and CDR2 YSYEKL. The CDR3 reads CASSHPQGEGNGYTF. Here the CDR3 DNA reads TGCGCCAGCAGCCACCCACAGGGCGAGGGAAACGGCTACACCTTC.

The chain recombines TRBV12-5 with TRBJ2-7; D possibly matches TRBD1 or TRBD2 (5 bases each). Germline V lookup: CDR1 LGHNT, CDR2 FRNRAP. The CDR3 runs to 14 residues. V was shortened by 2 bases and J by 5 bases, with 13 bases between the two germline ends. The CDR3 sequence is CASGLSPLGDEQYF. The CDR3 nucleotides read TGTGCTAGTGGTTTGTCCCCCTTGGGGGACGAGCAGTACTTC.

This chain links TRBV7-8 with TRBJ1-1; D gene ambiguous. Per germline, CDR1 SGHVS and CDR2 FQNEAQ. V shed 5 bases and J shed 7 bases, with 17 bases lying between them. CDR3 length equals 14 residues. CDR3 residues: CASSQPASGGEAFF. Here the CDR3 DNA reads TGTGCCAGCAGCCAACCCGCGAGCGGCGGTGAAGCTTTCTTT.

Of note for this clone: Other DNA sequences in this sample translate to the same CDR3. The chain carries TRBV7-9 and TRBJ1-2; no clear D gene. Germline values: CDR1 SEHNR, CDR2 FQNEAQ (reference sequence). Trimming stripped 3 bases from V and 3 bases from J, with 8 bases between. CDR3 size: 13 residues. CDR3 residues: CASSLGGDYGYTF. DNA of the CDR3: TGTGCCAGCAGCTTGGGCGGGGACTATGGCTACACCTTC.

This chain links TRBV1 with TRBJ1-1. TRBV1 is classified as a pseudogene. This CDR3 spans 14 amino acids. Here the CDR3 reads CTSSQESGNTEAFF. Here the CDR3 DNA reads TGCACCAGCAGCCAAGAGTCTGGGAACACTGAAGCTTTCTTT.

The chain recombines TRBV7-2 with TRBJ1-1, with D possibly TRBD1 on 5 matching bases. The CDR3 is 15 residues long. Per germline, CDR1 SGHTA and CDR2 FQGNSA. The V and J ends lost 1 base and 2 bases respectively, with 11 bases between them. CDR3 sequence reads: CASSLVPQGNTEAFF. DNA of the CDR3: TGTGCCAGCAGCTTAGTTCCGCAGGGTAACACTGAAGCTTTCTTT. Using reference TRBV7-2 and TRBJ1-1 for the parts outside the CDR3, the full variable domain is GAGVSQSPSNKVTEKGKDVELRCDPISGHTALYWYRQSLGQGLEFLIYFQGNSAPDKSGLPSDRFSAERTGGSVSTLTIQRTQQEDSAVYLCASSLVPQGNTEAFFGQGTRLTVV.

The chain is built from TRBV4-1 and TRBJ1-6; D gene ambiguous. CDR3 length equals 16 residues. The germline V gene encodes CDR1 MGHRA and CDR2 YSYEKL. V lost 1 base to trimming and J lost 8 bases, with 15 bases between them. CDR3 loop: CASSQAGPDGHSPLHF. CDR3 nucleotides: TGCGCCAGCAGCCAAGCCGGACCTGACGGACATTCACCCCTCCACTTT.

The chain is built from TRBV6-1 and TRBJ2-6; D perhaps matches TRBD2 (6 bases). The V and J ends lost 5 bases and 3 bases respectively, with 11 bases between them. The length of the CDR3 is 15 residues. CDR1 and CDR2 from the germline V gene are MNHNS and SASEGT. This CDR3 reads CASSTGGSGANVLTF. The DNA of the CDR3 is TGTGCCAGCAGTACTGGGGGGAGTGGGGCCAACGTCCTGACTTTC.

The CDR3 reads CASSLRTVQDTQYF. CDR3 nucleotide sequence: TGTGCCAGCTCCCTACGGACGGTACAAGATACGCAGTATTTT. The chain has TRBV18 and TRBJ2-3, with D unclear. Trimming stripped 6 bases from V and 5 bases from J, with 15 bases between. The germline V gene has CDR1 KGHSH and CDR2 LQKENI. The CDR3 is 14 residues long. Looking up the rest from reference TRBV18 and TRBJ2-3 gives the full variable domain: NAGVMQNPRHLVRRRGQEARLRCSPMKGHSHVYWYRQLPEEGLKFMVYLQKENIIDESGMPKERFSAEFPKEGPSILRIQQVVRGDSAAYFCASSLRTVQDTQYFGPGTRLTVL.

The chain is built from TRBV19 and TRBJ1-1, with unresolved D. This CDR3 region has 14 residues. Trimming pared 4 bases from V and 1 base from J, leaving 10 bases between. The V gene's germline CDR1 is LNHDA and CDR2 SQIVND (reference sequence). DNA for the CDR3: TGTGCCAGTAGTACCACAGAGTCGAACACTGAAGCTTTCTTT. This sequence encodes CASSTTESNTEAFF.

This clone was observed a few times. The chain uses TRBV6-1 and TRBJ1-1, with D perhaps matching TRBD1 (6 bases). Deletions cut 0 bases from V and 4 bases from J, with 9 bases between. Germline CDR1 MNHNS, CDR2 SASEGT. The CDR3 contains 14 residues. The chain's CDR3 is CASSEAIGGTEAFF. In nucleotides, the CDR3 is TGTGCCAGCAGTGAAGCGATAGGGGGCACTGAAGCTTTCTTT.

The chain links TRBV11-2 to TRBJ2-7; D gene unclear. The germline CDR1 and CDR2 sequences are SGHAT and FQNNGV. The ends were cut back, 5 bases at V and 2 bases at J, with 19 bases in the middle. The CDR3 is 16 residues long. The CDR3 loop reads CASSPRRHNAPYEQYF. DNA for the CDR3: TGTGCCAGCAGCCCCCGGCGCCATAACGCGCCCTACGAGCAGTACTTC. Combining the CDR3 with reference TRBV11-2 and TRBJ2-7 gives the whole variable domain EAGVAQSPRYKIIEKRQSVAFWCNPISGHATLYWYQQILGQGPKLLIQFQNNGVVDDSQLPKDRFSAERLKGVDSTLKIQPAKLEDSAVYLCASSPRRHNAPYEQYFGPGTRLTVT.

The chain is built from TRBV15 and TRBJ2-7; D is undetermined. CDR3 length: 13 residues. V lost 2 bases and J 3 bases, leaving 8 bases between the germline ends. Germline V gene lookup returns CDR1 LNHNV and CDR2 YYDKDF (reference sequence). The CDR3 is CATSRPSSYEQYF. CDR3 coding DNA: TGTGCCACCAGCAGACCTTCAAGCTACGAGCAGTACTTC. The full variable domain, completed using reference TRBV15 and TRBJ2-7, is DAMVIQNPRYQVTQFGKPVTLSCSQTLNHNVMYWYQQKSSQAPKLLFHYYDKDFNNEADTPDNFQSRRPNTSFCFLDIRSPGLGDTAMYLCATSRPSSYEQYFGPGTRLTVT.